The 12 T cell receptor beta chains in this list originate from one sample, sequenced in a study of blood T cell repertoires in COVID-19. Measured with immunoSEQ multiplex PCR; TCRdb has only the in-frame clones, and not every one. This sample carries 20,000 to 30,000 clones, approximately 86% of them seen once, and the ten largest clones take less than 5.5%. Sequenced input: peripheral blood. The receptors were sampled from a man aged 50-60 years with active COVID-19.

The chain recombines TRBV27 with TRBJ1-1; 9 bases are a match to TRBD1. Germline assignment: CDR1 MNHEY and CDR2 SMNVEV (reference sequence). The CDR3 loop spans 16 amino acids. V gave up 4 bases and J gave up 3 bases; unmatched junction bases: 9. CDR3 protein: CASSSIPGTGYTEAFF. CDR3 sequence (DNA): TGTGCCAGCAGTTCAATTCCCGGGACAGGGTACACTGAAGCTTTCTTT.

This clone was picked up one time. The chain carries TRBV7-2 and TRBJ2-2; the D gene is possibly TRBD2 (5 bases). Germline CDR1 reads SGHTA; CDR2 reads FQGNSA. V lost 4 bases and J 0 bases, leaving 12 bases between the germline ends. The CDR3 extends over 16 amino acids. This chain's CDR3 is CASSSRTGSNTGELFF. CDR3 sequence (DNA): TGTGCCAGCAGCTCTAGGACGGGATCGAACACCGGGGAGCTGTTTTTT.

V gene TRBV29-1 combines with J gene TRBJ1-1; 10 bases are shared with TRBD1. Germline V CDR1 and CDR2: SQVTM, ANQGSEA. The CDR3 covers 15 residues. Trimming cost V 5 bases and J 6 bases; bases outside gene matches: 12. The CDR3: CSVSGGGQGTSEAFF. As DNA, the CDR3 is TGCAGCGTTTCCGGGGGGGGACAGGGGACTTCTGAAGCTTTCTTT.

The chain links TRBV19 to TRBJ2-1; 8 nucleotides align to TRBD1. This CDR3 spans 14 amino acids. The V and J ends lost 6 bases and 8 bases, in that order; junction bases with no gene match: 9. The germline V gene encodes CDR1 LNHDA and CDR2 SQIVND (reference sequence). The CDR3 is CASSPRGQGYEQFF. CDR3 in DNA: TGTGCCAGTAGCCCCAGGGGGCAAGGATATGAGCAGTTCTTC.

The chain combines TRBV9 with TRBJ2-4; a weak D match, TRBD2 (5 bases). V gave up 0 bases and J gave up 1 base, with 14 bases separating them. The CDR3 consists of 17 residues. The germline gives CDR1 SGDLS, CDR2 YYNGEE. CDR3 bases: TGTGCCAGCAGCGTAGCTCCCCCCGGGGTTGCCAAAAACATTCAGTACTTC. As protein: CASSVAPPGVAKNIQYF.

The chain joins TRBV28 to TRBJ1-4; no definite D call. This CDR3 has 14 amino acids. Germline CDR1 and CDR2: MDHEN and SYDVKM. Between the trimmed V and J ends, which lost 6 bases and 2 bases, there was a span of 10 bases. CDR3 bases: TGTGCCAGCAGGCGGACTGTTACTAATGAAAAACTGTTTTTT. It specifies CASRRTVTNEKLFF. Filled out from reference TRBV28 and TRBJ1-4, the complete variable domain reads DVKVTQSSRYLVKRTGEKVFLECVQDMDHENMFWYRQDPGLGLRLIYFSYDVKMKEKGDIPEGYSVSREKKERFSLILESASTNQTSMYLCASRRTVTNEKLFFGSGTQLSVL.

CDR3 nucleotides: TGCGCCAGCAGCCGGGGCACAGATACGCAGTATTTT. It encodes CASSRGTDTQYF. The chain joins TRBV5-1 to TRBJ2-3, with no clear D. Germline V gene sequence: CDR1 SGHRS, CDR2 YFSETQ. V gave up 4 bases and J gave up 1 base, with 4 bases separating them. The CDR3 consists of 12 residues.

The CDR3 DNA sequence: TGTGCCAGCAGTTTGACTCCCGGGTGGGAGACCCAGTACTTC. Protein product: CASSLTPGWETQYF. The rearrangement uses TRBV28 and TRBJ2-5; no firm D call. The CDR3 has 14 residues. Between the trimmed V and J ends, which lost 3 bases and 5 bases, there was a span of 13 bases. Germline lookup yields CDR1 MDHEN and CDR2 SYDVKM.

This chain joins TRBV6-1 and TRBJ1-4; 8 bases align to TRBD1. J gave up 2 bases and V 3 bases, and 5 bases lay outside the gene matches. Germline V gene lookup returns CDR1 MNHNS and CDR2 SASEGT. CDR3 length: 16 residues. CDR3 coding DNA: TGTGCCAGCAGTGACCCCAGGGGGCGTACTAATGAAAAACTGTTTTTT. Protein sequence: CASSDPRGRTNEKLFF.

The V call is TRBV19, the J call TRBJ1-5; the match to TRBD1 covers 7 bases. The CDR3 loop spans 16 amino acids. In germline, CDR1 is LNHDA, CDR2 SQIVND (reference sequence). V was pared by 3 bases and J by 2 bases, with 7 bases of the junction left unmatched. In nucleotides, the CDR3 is TGTGCCAGTAGTATTAGCTTTGGACAGGGCAATCAGCCCCAGCATTTT. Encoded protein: CASSISFGQGNQPQHF.

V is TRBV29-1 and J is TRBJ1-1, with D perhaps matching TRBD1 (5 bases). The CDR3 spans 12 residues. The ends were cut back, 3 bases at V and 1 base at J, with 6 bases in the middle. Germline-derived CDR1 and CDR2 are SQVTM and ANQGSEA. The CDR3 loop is CSVDRGNTEAFF. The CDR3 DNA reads TGCAGCGTTGATAGGGGGAACACTGAAGCTTTCTTT.

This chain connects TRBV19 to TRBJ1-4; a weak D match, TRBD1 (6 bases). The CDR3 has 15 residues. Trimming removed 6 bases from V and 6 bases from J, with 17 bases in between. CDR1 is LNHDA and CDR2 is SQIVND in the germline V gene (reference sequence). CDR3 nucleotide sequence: TGTGCCAGTAGCGGGACGGCCGAGGGGGATGAAAAACTGTTTTTT. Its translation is CASSGTAEGDEKLFF.